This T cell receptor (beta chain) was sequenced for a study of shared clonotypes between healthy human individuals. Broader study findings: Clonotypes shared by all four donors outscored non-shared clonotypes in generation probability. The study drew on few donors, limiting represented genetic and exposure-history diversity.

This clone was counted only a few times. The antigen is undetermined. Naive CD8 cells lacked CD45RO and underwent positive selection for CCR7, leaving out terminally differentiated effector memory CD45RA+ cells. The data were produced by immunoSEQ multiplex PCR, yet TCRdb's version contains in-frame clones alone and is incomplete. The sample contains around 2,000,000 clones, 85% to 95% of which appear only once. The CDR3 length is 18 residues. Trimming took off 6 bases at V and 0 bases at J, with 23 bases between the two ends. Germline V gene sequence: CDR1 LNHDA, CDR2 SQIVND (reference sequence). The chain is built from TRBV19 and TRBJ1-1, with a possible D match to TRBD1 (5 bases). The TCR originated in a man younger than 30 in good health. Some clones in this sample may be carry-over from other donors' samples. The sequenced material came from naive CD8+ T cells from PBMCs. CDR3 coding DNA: TGTGCCAGTAGCAACCTAGTGGGGAGGGACGGGGTGAACACTGAAGCTTTCTTT. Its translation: CASSNLVGRDGVNTEAFF.